This T cell receptor beta chain was recorded in a study of OX40 agonist ivuxolimab in advanced cancers. In the study overall: People in dose escalation had one of these cancers: hepatocellular carcinoma, melanoma, renal cell or head and neck cancer.

General study results and limits: In the expanded peripheral T cells, antigen specificity was never determined.

This table comes from immunoSEQ multiplex PCR, and its TCRdb copy is limited to in-frame clones, with some not included. The sample shows over 65,000 clones, around 85% of them seen only once. Germline lookup yields CDR1 SGHTA and CDR2 FQGTGA. CDR3 length: 16 residues. Trimming removed 0 bases from V and 0 bases from J, with 11 bases in between. Of note for this clone: Its target is not known.

Specimen: CD4+ or CD8+ T cells sorted from blood, collected in a trial of the OX40 agonist ivuxolimab. The receptor was derived from an adult with an advanced solid tumor such as melanoma, head and neck, liver or kidney cancer. The rearrangement joins TRBV7-3 to TRBJ1-1, with a tentative D call TRBD1 (6 bases). In nucleotides, the CDR3 is TGTGCCAGCAGCTTAACCCGGACAGATCTGAACACTGAAGCTTTCTTT. It translates to CASSLTRTDLNTEAFF.